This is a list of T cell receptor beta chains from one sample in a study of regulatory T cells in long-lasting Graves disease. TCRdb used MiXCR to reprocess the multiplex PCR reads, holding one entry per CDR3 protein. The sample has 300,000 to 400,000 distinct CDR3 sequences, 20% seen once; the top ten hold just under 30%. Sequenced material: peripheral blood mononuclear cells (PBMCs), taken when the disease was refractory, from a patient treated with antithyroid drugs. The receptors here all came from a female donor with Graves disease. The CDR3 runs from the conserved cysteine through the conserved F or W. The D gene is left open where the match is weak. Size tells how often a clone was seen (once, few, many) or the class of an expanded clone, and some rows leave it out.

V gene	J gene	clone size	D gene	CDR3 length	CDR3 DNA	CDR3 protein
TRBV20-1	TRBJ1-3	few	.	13	TGCAGTGCGGGGGTAAACTCTGGAAACACCATATATTTT	CSAGVNSGNTIYF
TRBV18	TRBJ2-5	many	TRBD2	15	TGTGCCAGCTCACCAAACCTGGCGGGAGTAGAGACCCAGTACTTC	CASSPNLAGVETQYF
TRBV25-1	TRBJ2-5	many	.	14	TGTGCCAGCAGTGATATCCGTGGGGAAGAGACCCAGTACTTC	CASSDIRGEETQYF
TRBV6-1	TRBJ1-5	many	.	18	TGTGCCAGCAGTGAAGCGGGTTCGGGGCCAGGTATCAATCAGCCCCAGCATTTT	CASSEAGSGPGINQPQHF
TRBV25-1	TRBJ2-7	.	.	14	TGTGCCAGCAGTGAAGACCCACTCTCCTACGAGCAGTACTTC	CASSEDPLSYEQYF
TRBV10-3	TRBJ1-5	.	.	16	TGTGCCATCAGTGAGCGAAACCTGGACAAAGGACAGCCCCAGCATTTT	CAISERNLDKGQPQHF
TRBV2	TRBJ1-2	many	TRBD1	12	TGTGCCAGCAGGCGACAGGGTTTGGGCTACACCTTC	CASRRQGLGYTF
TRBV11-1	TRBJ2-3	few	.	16	TGTGCCAGCAGCCCCCTTCCAGGGGTCTCCACAGATACGCAGTATTTT	CASSPLPGVSTDTQYF
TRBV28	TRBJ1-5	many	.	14	TGTGCCAGCAGTTTGAAGACCTCTAATCAGCCCCAGCATTTT	CASSLKTSNQPQHF
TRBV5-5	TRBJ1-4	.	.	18	TGTGCCAGCAGCTTGGGGGGAGACATGAGACAGTCTAATGAAAAACTGTTTTTT	CASSLGGDMRQSNEKLFF
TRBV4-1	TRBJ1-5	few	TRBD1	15	TGCGCCAGCAGCCCGACAGGGGTGGGCAATCAGCCCCAGCATTTT	CASSPTGVGNQPQHF
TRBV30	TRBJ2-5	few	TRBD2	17	TGTGCCTGGAGTATGGGTTGGACTAGCGGCCGCCAAGAGACCCAGTACTTC	CAWSMGWTSGRQETQYF
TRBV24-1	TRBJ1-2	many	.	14	TGTGCCACCAGTGATCCGGGGGAAAACTATGGCTACACCTTC	CATSDPGENYGYTF
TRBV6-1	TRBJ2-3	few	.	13	TGTGCCAGCAGTGATTACAGGACAGATACGCAGTATTTT	CASSDYRTDTQYF
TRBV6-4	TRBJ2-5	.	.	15	TGTGCCAGCAAAGGGACGGATACCGAATGGGAGACCCAGTACTTC	CASKGTDTEWETQYF
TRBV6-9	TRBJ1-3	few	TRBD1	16	TGTGCCAGCAGTTACCCGGGACAGAGCTCTGGAAACACCATATATTTT	CASSYPGQSSGNTIYF
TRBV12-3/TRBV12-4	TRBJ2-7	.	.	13	TGTGCCAGCAGTTTACAACAGGGACTCGAGCAGTACTTC	CASSLQQGLEQYF
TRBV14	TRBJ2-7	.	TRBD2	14	TGTGCCAGCAGCCAGACTAGCGGGAGAAACGAGCAGTACTTC	CASSQTSGRNEQYF
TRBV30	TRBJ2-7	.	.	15	TGTGCCTGGAGTGTGGCCGGCGGGTTCGGCTACGAGCAGTACTTC	CAWSVAGGFGYEQYF
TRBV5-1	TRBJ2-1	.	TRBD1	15	TGCGCCAGCAGCTTGGTGGGCAGGGGGCCTGTTGAGCAGTTCTTC	CASSLVGRGPVEQFF
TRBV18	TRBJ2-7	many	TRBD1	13	TGTGCCAGCTCACCGACAGGGTCGGGGGAGCAGTACTTC	CASSPTGSGEQYF
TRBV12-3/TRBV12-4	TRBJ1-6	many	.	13	TGTGCCAGCAGTTTGCGAGGGGCTTCACCCCTCCACTTT	CASSLRGASPLHF
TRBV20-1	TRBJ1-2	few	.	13	TGCAGTACTAGTGAGACAGCCTCCTATGGCTACACCTTC	CSTSETASYGYTF